The rows below give T cell receptor beta chains drawn from one sample of a study of cytomegalovirus exposure and HLA in healthy donors. The assay was immunoSEQ multiplex PCR, and TCRdb's table has in-frame clones only and misses some. The sample has about 180,000 clones; over 70% are singletons. Sequencing was done on a sample of PBMCs. These TCRs come from a woman aged 55-70 years in good health and CMV-seropositive. The conserved cysteine and the conserved F or W are not part of the CDR3 here. Fields, in order: V gene, J gene, CDR3 protein.

v_call: TRBV7-3; j_call: TRBJ1-4; cdr3_aa: ASSFSRTDEKLF
v_call: TRBV19; j_call: TRBJ1-5; cdr3_aa: ASSIAGSTNQPQH
v_call: TRBV28; j_call: TRBJ1-2; cdr3_aa: ASSLLGGYGYT
v_call: TRBV4-2; j_call: TRBJ1-4; cdr3_aa: ASSQGQGNKLF
v_call: TRBV4-2; j_call: TRBJ2-3; cdr3_aa: ASSQEAGDGTDTQY
v_call: TRBV27; j_call: TRBJ2-1; cdr3_aa: ASSLSTMDRDEQF
v_call: TRBV5-1; j_call: TRBJ2-3; cdr3_aa: ASSLASTSGGADTQY
v_call: TRBV7-8; j_call: TRBJ2-7; cdr3_aa: ASSSPPGQGYEQY
v_call: TRBV27; j_call: TRBJ2-1; cdr3_aa: ATQRASSYNEQF
v_call: TRBV7-9; j_call: TRBJ1-4; cdr3_aa: ASSLVGGVNEKLF
v_call: TRBV5-6; j_call: TRBJ2-1; cdr3_aa: ASSLTEASGRDYEQF
v_call: TRBV30; j_call: TRBJ1-5; cdr3_aa: AWSAGYGNQPQH
v_call: TRBV9; j_call: TRBJ2-1; cdr3_aa: ASSTRDYNNEQF
v_call: TRBV15; j_call: TRBJ2-3; cdr3_aa: ATSRNWGERGTDTQY
v_call: TRBV7-2; j_call: TRBJ1-1; cdr3_aa: ASSRYQGTAF
v_call: TRBV10-3; j_call: TRBJ2-1; cdr3_aa: AISDSREGNEQF
v_call: TRBV30; j_call: TRBJ1-1; cdr3_aa: AWSKGEWNTEAF
v_call: TRBV20-1; j_call: TRBJ2-1; cdr3_aa: SAYDRSEQF
v_call: TRBV19; j_call: TRBJ2-4; cdr3_aa: ASSIEAGGANLNIQY
v_call: TRBV5-4; j_call: TRBJ1-1; cdr3_aa: ASSLWGANTEAF
v_call: TRBV18; j_call: TRBJ2-7; cdr3_aa: ASSEAGEQY
v_call: TRBV6-1; j_call: TRBJ1-1; cdr3_aa: ASSELRTGLLNTEAF
v_call: TRBV5-1; j_call: TRBJ2-1; cdr3_aa: ASSLGTQAYNEQF
v_call: TRBV28; j_call: TRBJ1-2; cdr3_aa: ASSLPRDRGYGYT
v_call: TRBV2; j_call: TRBJ2-7; cdr3_aa: ASEGQVAYEQY
v_call: TRBV4-1; j_call: TRBJ2-2; cdr3_aa: ASSQTADGSGELF
v_call: TRBV5-1; j_call: TRBJ2-1; cdr3_aa: ASRGASGSVNEQF
v_call: TRBV9; j_call: TRBJ1-6; cdr3_aa: ASSVTGVLPNSPLH
v_call: TRBV5-1; j_call: TRBJ2-5; cdr3_aa: ASSLDQRGGGETQY
v_call: TRBV19; j_call: TRBJ2-1; cdr3_aa: ASSIPGQVMWQF
v_call: TRBV7-3; j_call: TRBJ2-1; cdr3_aa: ASSPPGTLPGDNEQF
v_call: TRBV10-2; j_call: TRBJ1-4; cdr3_aa: ASSESTEQGSEKLF
v_call: TRBV5-4; j_call: TRBJ2-7; cdr3_aa: ASSPDGTGVYEQY
v_call: TRBV7-9; j_call: TRBJ1-1; cdr3_aa: ASSFDRGSTEAF
v_call: TRBV6-1; j_call: TRBJ2-3; cdr3_aa: ASSEAIAGGTSTDTQY
v_call: TRBV5-4; j_call: TRBJ2-2; cdr3_aa: ASSPSGGTTGELF
v_call: TRBV4-2; j_call: TRBJ1-1; cdr3_aa: ASSQDLRAGGTEAF
v_call: TRBV7-2; j_call: TRBJ2-6; cdr3_aa: ASPSGRTLWGANGLT
v_call: TRBV28; j_call: TRBJ2-5; cdr3_aa: ASSLSGQGTQEIQY
v_call: TRBV19; j_call: TRBJ1-2; cdr3_aa: ASAGTGEGHHGYT
v_call: TRBV4-1; j_call: TRBJ1-3; cdr3_aa: ASSQDLGGTSRGNTIY
v_call: TRBV12-2; j_call: TRBJ2-5; cdr3_aa: ASRPRSGRVEETQY